Reported below is one TCR beta chain. These data come from a study of shared T cell receptors in the human thymus. V dropped 0 bases and J dropped 5; count of bases not matched to a gene: 8. Germline CDR1 and CDR2: SGDLS and YYNGEE. CDR3 length: 16 amino acids. Generated by immunoSEQ multiplex PCR, the TCRdb table keeps only in-frame clones and is missing some. This sample has just under 550,000 clones, with about four fifths found just once. The data were also submitted as part of a second study, on human thymus T cells. This second report adds: Having surgery to correct congenital heart defects, healthy Finnish infants acted as the donors.

The chain has TRBV9 and TRBJ2-5; TRBD2 aligns across 9 bases. This TCR came from a boy under three years old with a congenital heart defect. Sequencing was carried out using thymocytes. The CDR3 sequence: CASSVARREGQETQYF. In nucleotides, the CDR3 is TGTGCCAGCAGCGTAGCTCGGCGGGAGGGCCAGGAGACCCAGTACTTC. The full variable domain, its missing parts supplied by reference TRBV9 and TRBJ2-5, is DSGVTQTPKHLITATGQRVTLRCSPRSGDLSVYWYQQSLDQGLQFLIQYYNGEERAKGNILERFSAQQFPDLHSELNLSSLELGDSALYFCASSVARREGQETQYFGPGTRLLVL.